These 3 T cell receptor beta chains were all obtained from the same sample, sequenced in a study of blood T cell repertoires in COVID-19. Sequencing was performed with immunoSEQ multiplex PCR; in TCRdb, only in-frame clones are kept and a portion is missing. Among about 86,000 clones, around 80% were seen once, and the ten largest hold 1.2%. Sequencing was done on a sample of peripheral blood. These receptors came from an elderly woman with acute or convalescent COVID-19.

This rearrangement joins TRBV7-9 to TRBJ2-3; D remains ambiguous. Germline CDR1 and CDR2: SEHNR and FQNEAQ (reference sequence). The CDR3 has 17 residues. The V and J ends lost 2 bases and 0 bases respectively, with 15 bases between them. CDR3 DNA: TGTGCCAGCAGCTTAATCAGAACTGGGCGTAGCACAGATACGCAGTATTTT. It yields the protein CASSLIRTGRSTDTQYF.

The chain is built from TRBV4-1 and TRBJ2-1; 10 bases match TRBD2. Germline assignment: CDR1 MGHRA and CDR2 YSYEKL. Trimming removed 0 bases from V and 7 bases from J; junction bases left unmatched: 6. This CDR3 is 16 amino acids long. The CDR3 is CASSQDPSGRLNEQFF. Here the CDR3 DNA reads TGCGCCAGCAGCCAAGATCCTAGCGGGAGATTAAATGAGCAGTTCTTC.

The V call is TRBV3-1 (or the pseudogene TRBV3-2), the J call TRBJ1-6, with D unclear. V gave up 9 bases and J gave up 0 bases, with 12 bases separating them. In germline, CDR1 is LGHDT, CDR2 YNNKEL (reference sequence). There are 15 residues in the CDR3. In DNA, the CDR3 is TGTGCCAGTTCGGAGGGAAGCTCCTATAATTCACCCCTCCACTTT. Translated, it gives CASSEGSSYNSPLHF.